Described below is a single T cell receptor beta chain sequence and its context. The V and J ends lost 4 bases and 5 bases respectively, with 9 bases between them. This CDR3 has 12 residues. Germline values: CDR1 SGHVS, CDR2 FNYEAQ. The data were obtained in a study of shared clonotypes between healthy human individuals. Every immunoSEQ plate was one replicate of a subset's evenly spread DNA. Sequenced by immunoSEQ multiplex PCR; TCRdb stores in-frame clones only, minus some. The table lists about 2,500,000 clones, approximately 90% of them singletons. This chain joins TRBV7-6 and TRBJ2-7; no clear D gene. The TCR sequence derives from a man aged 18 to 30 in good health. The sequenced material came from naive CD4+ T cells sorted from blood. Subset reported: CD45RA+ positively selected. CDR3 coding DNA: TGTGCCAGCAGCTCATTAGGGAACGAGCAGTACTTC. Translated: CASSSLGNEQYF.